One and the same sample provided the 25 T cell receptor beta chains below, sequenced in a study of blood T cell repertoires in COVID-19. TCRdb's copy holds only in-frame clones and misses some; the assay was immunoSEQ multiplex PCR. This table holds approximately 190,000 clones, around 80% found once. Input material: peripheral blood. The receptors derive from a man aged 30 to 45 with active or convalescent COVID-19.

CDR3 DNA: TGCAGCGCCCACCGGGGAGAGACCCAGTACTTC. This translates into CSAHRGETQYF. This chain links TRBV29-1 with TRBJ2-5, with a weak D call TRBD2 (5 bases). Trimming cost V 7 bases and J 4 bases, with 10 bases left between them. The CDR3 consists of 11 residues. Per the germline V gene, CDR1 is SQVTM and CDR2 is ANQGSEA.

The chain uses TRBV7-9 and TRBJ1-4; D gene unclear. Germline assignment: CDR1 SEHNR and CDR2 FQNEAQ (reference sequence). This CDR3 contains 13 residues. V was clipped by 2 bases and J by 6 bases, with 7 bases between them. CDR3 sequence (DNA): TGTGCCAGCAGCTTAAGCACAGATGAAAAACTGTTTTTT. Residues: CASSLSTDEKLFF.

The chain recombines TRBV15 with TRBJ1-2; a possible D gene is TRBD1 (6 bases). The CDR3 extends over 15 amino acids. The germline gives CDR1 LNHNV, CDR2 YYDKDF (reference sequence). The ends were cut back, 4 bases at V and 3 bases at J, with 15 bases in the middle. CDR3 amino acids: CATSTRGLPYYGYTF. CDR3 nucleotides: TGTGCCACCAGCACCAGGGGATTGCCCTACTATGGCTACACCTTC.

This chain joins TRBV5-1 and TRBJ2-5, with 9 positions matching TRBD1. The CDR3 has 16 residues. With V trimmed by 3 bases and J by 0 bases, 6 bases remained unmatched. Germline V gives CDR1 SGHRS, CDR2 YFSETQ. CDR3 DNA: TGCGCCAGCAGCTCCGGGACAGGGAACCACCAAGAGACCCAGTACTTC. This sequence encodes CASSSGTGNHQETQYF.

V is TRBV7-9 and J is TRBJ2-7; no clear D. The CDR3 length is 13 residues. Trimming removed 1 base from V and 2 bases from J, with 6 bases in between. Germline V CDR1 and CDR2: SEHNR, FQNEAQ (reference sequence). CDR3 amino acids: CASSLDRAYEQYV. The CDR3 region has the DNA TGTGCCAGCAGCTTAGACAGAGCCTACGAGCAGTACGTC.

The CDR3, as DNA: TGTGCCAGCGACAAACGGACAGGGGGGTACAATGAGCAGTTCTTC. This gives the protein CASDKRTGGYNEQFF. The chain recombines TRBV7-2 with TRBJ2-1; 10 nucleotides align to TRBD1. Germline V lookup: CDR1 SGHTA, CDR2 FQGNSA. The CDR3 sequence is 15 residues long. V dropped 8 bases and J dropped 4; count of bases not matched to a gene: 8.

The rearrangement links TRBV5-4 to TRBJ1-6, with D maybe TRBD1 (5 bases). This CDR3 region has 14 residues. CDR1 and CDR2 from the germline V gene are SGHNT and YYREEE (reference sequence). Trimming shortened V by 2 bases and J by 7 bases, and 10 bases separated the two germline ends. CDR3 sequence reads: CASSFFGGNSPLHF. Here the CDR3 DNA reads TGTGCCAGCAGCTTTTTTGGGGGGAATTCACCCCTCCACTTT. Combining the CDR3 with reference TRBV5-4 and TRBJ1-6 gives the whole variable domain ETGVTQSPTHLIKTRGQQVTLRCSSQSGHNTVSWYQQALGQGPQFIFQYYREEENGRGNFPPRFSGLQFPNYSSELNVNALELDDSALYLCASSFFGGNSPLHFGNGTRLTVT.

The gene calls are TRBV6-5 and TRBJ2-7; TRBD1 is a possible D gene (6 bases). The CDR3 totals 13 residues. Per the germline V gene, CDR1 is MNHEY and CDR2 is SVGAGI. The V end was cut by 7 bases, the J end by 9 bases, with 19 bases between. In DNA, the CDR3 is TGTGCCAGCACCGGAGGCCGGACAGCCGGGCAGTACGTC. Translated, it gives CASTGGRTAGQYV.

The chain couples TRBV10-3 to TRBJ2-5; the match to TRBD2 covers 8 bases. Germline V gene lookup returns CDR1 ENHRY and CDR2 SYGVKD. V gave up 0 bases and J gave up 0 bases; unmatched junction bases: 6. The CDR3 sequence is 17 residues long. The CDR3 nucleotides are TGTGCCATCAGTGAGTCGATATTAGCGGGGTACCAAGAGACCCAGTACTTC. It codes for CAISESILAGYQETQYF.

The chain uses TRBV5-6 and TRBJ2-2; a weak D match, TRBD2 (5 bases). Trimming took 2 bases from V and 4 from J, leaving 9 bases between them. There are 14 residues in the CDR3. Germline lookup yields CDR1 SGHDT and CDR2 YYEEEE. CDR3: CASSLPGSTGELFF. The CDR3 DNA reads TGTGCCAGCAGCTTACCGGGATCCACCGGGGAGCTGTTTTTT.

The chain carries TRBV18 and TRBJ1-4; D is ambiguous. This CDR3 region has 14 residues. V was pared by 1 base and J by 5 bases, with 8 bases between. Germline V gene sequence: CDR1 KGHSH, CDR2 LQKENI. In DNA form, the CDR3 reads TGTGCCAGCTCACCACTAGCCGGGAATGAAAAACTGTTTTTT. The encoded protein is CASSPLAGNEKLFF.

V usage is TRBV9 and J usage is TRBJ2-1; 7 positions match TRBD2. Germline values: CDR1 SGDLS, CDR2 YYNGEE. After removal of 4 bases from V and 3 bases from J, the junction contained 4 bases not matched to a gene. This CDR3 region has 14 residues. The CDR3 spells CASSPRDYYNEQFF. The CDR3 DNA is TGTGCCAGCAGCCCCCGGGACTACTACAATGAGCAGTTCTTC.

The CDR3 reads CSVSQENLVGYTF. For the CDR3, the DNA is TGCAGCGTTAGTCAGGAAAACTTAGTCGGCTACACCTTC. The genes are TRBV29-1 and TRBJ1-2; D remains unclear. Per germline, CDR1 SQVTM and CDR2 ANQGSEA. V shed 5 bases and J shed 8 bases, with 18 bases lying between them. The CDR3 loop spans 13 amino acids.

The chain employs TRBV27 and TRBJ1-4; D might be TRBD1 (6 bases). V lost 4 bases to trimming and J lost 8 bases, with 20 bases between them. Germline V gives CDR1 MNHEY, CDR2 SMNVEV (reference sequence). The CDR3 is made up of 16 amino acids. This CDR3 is CASSSNRAGGGEKLFF. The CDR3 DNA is TGTGCCAGCAGTTCAAACAGGGCGGGTGGCGGGGAAAAACTGTTTTTT.

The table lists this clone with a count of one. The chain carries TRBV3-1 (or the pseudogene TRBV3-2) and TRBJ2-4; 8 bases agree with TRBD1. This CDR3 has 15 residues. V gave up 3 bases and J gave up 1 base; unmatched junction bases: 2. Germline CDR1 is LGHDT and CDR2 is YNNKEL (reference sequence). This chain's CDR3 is CASSHRQGAKNIQYF. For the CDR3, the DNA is TGTGCCAGCAGCCATCGACAGGGGGCCAAAAACATTCAGTACTTC.

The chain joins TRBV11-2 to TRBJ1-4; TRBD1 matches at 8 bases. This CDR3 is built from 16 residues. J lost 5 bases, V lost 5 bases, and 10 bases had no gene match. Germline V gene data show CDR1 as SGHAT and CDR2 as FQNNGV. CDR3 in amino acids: CASSPSRGRGNEKLFF. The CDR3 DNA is TGTGCCAGCAGCCCGAGCAGGGGGCGCGGGAATGAAAAACTGTTTTTT.

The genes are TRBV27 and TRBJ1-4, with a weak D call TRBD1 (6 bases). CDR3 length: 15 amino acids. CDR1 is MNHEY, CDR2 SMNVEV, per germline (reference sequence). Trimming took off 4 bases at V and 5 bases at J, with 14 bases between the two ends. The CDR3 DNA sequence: TGTGCCAGCAGTTCGGGTGGGCAGGGGAATGAAAAACTGTTTTTT. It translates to CASSSGGQGNEKLFF.

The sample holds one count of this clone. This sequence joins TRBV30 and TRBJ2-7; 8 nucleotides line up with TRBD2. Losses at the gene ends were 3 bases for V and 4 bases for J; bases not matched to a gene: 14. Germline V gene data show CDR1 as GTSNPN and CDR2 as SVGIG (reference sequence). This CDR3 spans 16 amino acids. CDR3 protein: CAWRHPGGDLRYEQYF. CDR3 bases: TGTGCCTGGAGACACCCGGGAGGGGACCTTAGATACGAGCAGTACTTC. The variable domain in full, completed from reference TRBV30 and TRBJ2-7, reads SQTIHQWPATLVQPVGSPLSLECTVEGTSNPNLYWYRQAAGRGLQLLFYSVGIGQISSEVPQNLSASRPQDRQFILSSKKLLLSDSGFYLCAWRHPGGDLRYEQYFGPGTRLTVT.

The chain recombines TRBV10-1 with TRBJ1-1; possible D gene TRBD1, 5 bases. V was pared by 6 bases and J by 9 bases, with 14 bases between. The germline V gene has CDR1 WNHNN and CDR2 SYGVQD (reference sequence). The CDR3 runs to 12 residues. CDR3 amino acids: CASSRDGGKAFF. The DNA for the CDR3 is TGCGCCAGCAGCAGGGACGGCGGGAAAGCTTTCTTT.

CDR3 amino acids: CSGASGSNQPQHF. CDR3 in DNA: TGCAGCGGGGCGAGCGGATCCAATCAGCCCCAGCATTTT. The V call is TRBV29-1, the J call TRBJ1-5; D is unclear. This CDR3 spans 13 amino acids. Germline CDR1 and CDR2: SQVTM and ANQGSEA. V was shortened by 7 bases and J by 3 bases, with 13 bases between the two germline ends.

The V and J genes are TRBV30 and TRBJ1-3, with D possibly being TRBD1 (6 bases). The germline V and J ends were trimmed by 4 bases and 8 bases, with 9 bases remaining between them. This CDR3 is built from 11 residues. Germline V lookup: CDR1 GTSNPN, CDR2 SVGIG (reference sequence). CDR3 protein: CAWKGGDTIYF. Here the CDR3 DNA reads TGTGCCTGGAAAGGGGGGGACACCATATATTTT.

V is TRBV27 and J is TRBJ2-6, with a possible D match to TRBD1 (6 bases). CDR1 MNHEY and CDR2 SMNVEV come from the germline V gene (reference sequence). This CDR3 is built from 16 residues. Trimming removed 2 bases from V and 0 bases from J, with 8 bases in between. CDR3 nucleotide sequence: TGTGCCAGCAGTTTACTGGACAGCTCTGGGGCCAACGTCCTGACTTTC. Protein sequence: CASSLLDSSGANVLTF.

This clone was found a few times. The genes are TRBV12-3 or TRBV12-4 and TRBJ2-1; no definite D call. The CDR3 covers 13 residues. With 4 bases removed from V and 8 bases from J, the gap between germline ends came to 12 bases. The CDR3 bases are TGTGCCAGCAGTTCTACGTCGAGCGATGAGCAGTTCTTC. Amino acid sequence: CASSSTSSDEQFF.

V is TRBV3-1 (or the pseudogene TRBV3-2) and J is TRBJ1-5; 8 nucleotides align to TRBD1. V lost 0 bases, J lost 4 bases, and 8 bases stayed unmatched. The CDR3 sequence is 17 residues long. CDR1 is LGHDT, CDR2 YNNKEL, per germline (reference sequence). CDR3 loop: CASSQDLSQGGNQPQHF. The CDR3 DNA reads TGTGCCAGCAGCCAAGATTTATCACAGGGGGGGAATCAGCCCCAGCATTTT.

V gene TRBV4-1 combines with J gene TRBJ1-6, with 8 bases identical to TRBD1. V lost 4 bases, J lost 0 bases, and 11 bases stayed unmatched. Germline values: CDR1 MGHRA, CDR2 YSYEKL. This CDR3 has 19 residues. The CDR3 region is CASSLGSPGQDSYNSPLHF. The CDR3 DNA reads TGCGCCAGCAGCCTAGGATCACCGGGACAGGACTCCTATAATTCACCCCTCCACTTT.